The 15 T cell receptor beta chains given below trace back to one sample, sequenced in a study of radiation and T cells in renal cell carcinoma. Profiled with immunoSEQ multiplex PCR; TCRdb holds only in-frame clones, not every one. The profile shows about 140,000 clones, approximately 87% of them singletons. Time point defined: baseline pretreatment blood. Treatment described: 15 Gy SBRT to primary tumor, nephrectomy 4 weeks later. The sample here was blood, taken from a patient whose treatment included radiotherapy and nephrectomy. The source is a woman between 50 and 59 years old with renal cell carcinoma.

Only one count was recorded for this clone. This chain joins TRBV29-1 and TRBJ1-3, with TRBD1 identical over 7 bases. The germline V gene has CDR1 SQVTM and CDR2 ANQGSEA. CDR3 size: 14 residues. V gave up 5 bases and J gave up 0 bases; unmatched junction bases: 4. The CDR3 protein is CSVMGQLSGNTIYF. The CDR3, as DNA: TGCAGCGTTATGGGACAGCTCTCTGGAAACACCATATATTTT.

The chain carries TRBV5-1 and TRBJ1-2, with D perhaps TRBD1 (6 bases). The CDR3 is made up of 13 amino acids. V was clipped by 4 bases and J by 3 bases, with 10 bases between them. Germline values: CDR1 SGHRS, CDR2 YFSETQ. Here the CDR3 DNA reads TGCGCCAGCAGCCTAAGGACAGACTATGGCTACACCTTC. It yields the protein CASSLRTDYGYTF.

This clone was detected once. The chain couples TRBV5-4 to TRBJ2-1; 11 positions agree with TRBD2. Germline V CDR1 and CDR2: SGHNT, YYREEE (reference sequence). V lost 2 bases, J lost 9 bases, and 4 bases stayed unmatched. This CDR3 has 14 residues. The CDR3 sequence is CASSFSGGAGEQFF. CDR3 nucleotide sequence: TGTGCCAGCAGCTTTAGCGGGGGGGCTGGTGAGCAGTTCTTC. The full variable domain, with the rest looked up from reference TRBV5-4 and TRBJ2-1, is ETGVTQSPTHLIKTRGQQVTLRCSSQSGHNTVSWYQQALGQGPQFIFQYYREEENGRGNFPPRFSGLQFPNYSSELNVNALELDDSALYLCASSFSGGAGEQFFGPGTRLTVL.

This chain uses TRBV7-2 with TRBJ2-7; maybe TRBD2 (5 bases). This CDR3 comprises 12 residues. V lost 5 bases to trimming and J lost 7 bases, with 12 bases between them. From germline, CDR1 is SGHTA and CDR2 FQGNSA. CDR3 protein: CASSQRRGEQYF. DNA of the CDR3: TGTGCCAGCAGCCAGAGGCGCGGGGAGCAGTACTTC.

CDR3 amino acids: CAWSAEAGGNEKLFF. CDR3 in DNA: TGTGCCTGGAGCGCTGAGGCAGGTGGAAATGAAAAACTGTTTTTT. V is TRBV30 and J is TRBJ1-4; D not resolved. The germline CDR1 and CDR2 sequences are GTSNPN and SVGIG (reference sequence). This CDR3 is built from 15 residues. V lost 3 bases and J 5 bases, leaving 16 bases between the germline ends. The variable domain in full, completed from reference TRBV30 and TRBJ1-4, reads SQTIHQWPATLVQPVGSPLSLECTVEGTSNPNLYWYRQAAGRGLQLLFYSVGIGQISSEVPQNLSASRPQDRQFILSSKKLLLSDSGFYLCAWSAEAGGNEKLFFGSGTQLSVL.

The CDR3 DNA follows: TGTGCCAGCAGTATTACAGGGGACACTGAAGCTTTCTTT. Residues: CASSITGDTEAFF. V and J are TRBV6-1 and TRBJ1-1; 7 bases line up with TRBD1. This CDR3 is 13 amino acids long. Trimming at V came to 5 bases and at J to 3 bases, leaving 3 bases not matched to a gene. Germline V gene sequence: CDR1 MNHNS, CDR2 SASEGT.

CDR3 in amino acids: CASSQDRGGGPHNEQFF. The CDR3, as DNA: TGTGCCAGCAGCCAAGATCGCGGGGGAGGGCCCCACAATGAGCAGTTCTTC. The chain carries TRBV4-2 and TRBJ2-1, with TRBD2 identical over 7 bases. The germline V gene encodes CDR1 LGHNA and CDR2 YNFKEQ. Trimming removed 0 bases from V and 5 bases from J; junction bases left unmatched: 10. The CDR3 sequence is 17 residues long.

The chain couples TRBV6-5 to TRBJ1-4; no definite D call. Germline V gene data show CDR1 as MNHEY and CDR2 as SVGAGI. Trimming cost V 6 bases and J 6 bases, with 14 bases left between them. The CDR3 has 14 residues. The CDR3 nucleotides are TGTGCCAGCAGGAGCTCGTCGGTGGATGAAAAACTGTTTTTT. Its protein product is CASRSSSVDEKLFF.

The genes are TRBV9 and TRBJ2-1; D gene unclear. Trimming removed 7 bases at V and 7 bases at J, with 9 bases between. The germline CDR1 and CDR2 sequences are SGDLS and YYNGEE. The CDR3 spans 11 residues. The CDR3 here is CASGGDNEQFF. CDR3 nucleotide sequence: TGTGCCAGCGGTGGGGATAATGAGCAGTTCTTC. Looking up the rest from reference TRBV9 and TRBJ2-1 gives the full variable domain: DSGVTQTPKHLITATGQRVTLRCSPRSGDLSVYWYQQSLDQGLQFLIQYYNGEERAKGNILERFSAQQFPDLHSELNLSSLELGDSALYFCASGGDNEQFFGPGTRLTVL.

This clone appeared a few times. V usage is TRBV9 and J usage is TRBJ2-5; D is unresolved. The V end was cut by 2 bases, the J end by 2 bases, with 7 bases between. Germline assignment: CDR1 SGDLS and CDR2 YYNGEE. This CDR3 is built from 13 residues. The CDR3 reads CASSVAPQETQYF. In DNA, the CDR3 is TGTGCCAGCAGCGTGGCCCCGCAAGAGACCCAGTACTTC.

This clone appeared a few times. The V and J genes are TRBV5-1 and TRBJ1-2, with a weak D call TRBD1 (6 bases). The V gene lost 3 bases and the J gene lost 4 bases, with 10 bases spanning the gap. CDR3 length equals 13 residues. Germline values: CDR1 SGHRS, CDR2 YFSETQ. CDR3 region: CASSSLTGYGYTF. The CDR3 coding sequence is TGCGCCAGCAGCTCTTTGACAGGCTATGGCTACACCTTC.

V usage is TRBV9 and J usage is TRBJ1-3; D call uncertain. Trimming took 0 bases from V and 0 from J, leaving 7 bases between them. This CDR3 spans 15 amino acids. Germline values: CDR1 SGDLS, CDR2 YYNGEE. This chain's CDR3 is CASSVDPSSGNTIYF. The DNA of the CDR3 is TGTGCCAGCAGCGTAGATCCCAGCTCTGGAAACACCATATATTTT.

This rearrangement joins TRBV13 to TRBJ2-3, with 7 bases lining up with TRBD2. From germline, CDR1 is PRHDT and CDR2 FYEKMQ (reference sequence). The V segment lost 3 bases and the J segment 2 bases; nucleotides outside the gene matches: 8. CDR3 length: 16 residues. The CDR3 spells CASSFSVSGATDTQYF. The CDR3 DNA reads TGTGCCAGCAGCTTTTCAGTAAGCGGGGCCACAGATACGCAGTATTTT. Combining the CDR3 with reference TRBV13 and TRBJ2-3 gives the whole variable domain AAGVIQSPRHLIKEKRETATLKCYPIPRHDTVYWYQQGPGQDPQFLISFYEKMQSDKGSIPDRFSAQQFSDYHSELNMSSLELGDSALYFCASSFSVSGATDTQYFGPGTRLTVL.

For the CDR3, the DNA is TGTGCCAGCAGCACTCCTCCGGGGACTAGCATTAGAACAGATACGCAGTATTTT. Translated: CASSTPPGTSIRTDTQYF. This chain joins TRBV9 and TRBJ2-3, with 9 bases that match TRBD2. V dropped 4 bases and J dropped 3; count of bases not matched to a gene: 15. The germline CDR1 and CDR2 sequences are SGDLS and YYNGEE. This CDR3 contains 18 residues.

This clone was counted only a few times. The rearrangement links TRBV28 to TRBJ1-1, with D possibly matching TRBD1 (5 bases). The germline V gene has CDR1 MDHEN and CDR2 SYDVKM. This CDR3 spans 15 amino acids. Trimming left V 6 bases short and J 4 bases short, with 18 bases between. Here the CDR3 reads CASSHSGGGITEAFF. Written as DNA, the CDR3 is TGTGCCAGCAGCCACTCCGGGGGTGGTATCACTGAAGCTTTCTTT.